This TCR beta chain was sequenced for a study of radiotherapy plus CTLA-4 blockade in lung cancer. Study background: Disease control reached approximately 31%, with objective responses in around 19%. Notes on the study in general: In blood, early T cell clone dynamics reportedly predicted response best, together with interferon-beta. Expansion of tumor-derived TCR clones was observed in blood after radiotherapy plus ipilimumab.

About this clone itself: Its antigen is not known.

This CDR3 is 14 amino acids long. Germline CDR1 reads SGDLS; CDR2 reads YYNGEE. V was trimmed by 1 base and J by 9 bases, leaving 11 bases between them. Sequencing was performed with immunoSEQ multiplex PCR; in TCRdb, only in-frame clones are kept and a portion is missing. The sample contains about 56,000 clones, roughly 80% of which appear only once. This chain links TRBV9 with TRBJ1-6; tentatively, D is TRBD1 (5 bases). The clonotype originates from a human donor with non-small cell lung cancer who had a complete response to radiotherapy plus ipilimumab. The specimen comprised peripheral blood, sampled from a patient treated with radiotherapy plus ipilimumab. The DNA for the CDR3 is TGTGCCAGCAGCGTACAGGGAAAGAGTTCACCCCTCCACTTT. This sequence encodes CASSVQGKSSPLHF.